Below, 2 T cell receptor beta chains from the same sample are listed, as sequenced in a study of CXCR3-negative and CXCR3-positive naive CD8 T cells (dated by TCRdb to the late 2010s). The sequencing machine was a NextSeq 550. The Human TCR Profiling Kit (MiLaboratory) was used to make UMI-labeled 5' RACE TRB cDNA libraries. TCRdb reprocessed the reads, so every CDR3 protein sequence counts as one entry and DNA is not shown. This sample's table carries 75,000 to 95,000 distinct CDR3 sequences. The ten largest account for approximately 0.99% of the sample. Sequencing was carried out using naive CXCR3- CD8+ T cells from blood. The cell subset or site label, read with the paper, signifies: CD45RO-CCR7+CD27+CD95- naive CD8+ T cells lacking CXCR3 (TNR3-). These receptors were taken from a human donor in good health. Some clones in this sample may be carry-over from other donors' samples.

This rearrangement joins TRBV20-1 to TRBJ1-5; without DNA, the TCRdb call of TRBD1 cannot be checked. This CDR3 is 16 amino acids long. The V gene's germline CDR1 is DFQATT and CDR2 SNEGSKA (reference sequence). This CDR3 is CSAISYGTGYTQPQHF.

The chain links TRBV28 to TRBJ1-2. Germline loops: CDR1 MDHEN, CDR2 SYDVKM. The CDR3 covers 13 residues. This CDR3 reads CASSSHGDYGYTF.